Detailed here is one TCR beta chain. This same CDR3 is encoded by further DNA sequences in the sample. Across fewer than 25 US areas, participants ranged in age from about 18 to 90 years. Cohort assignment relied on participant-reported clinical history. V was shortened by 3 bases and J by 5 bases, with 10 bases between the two germline ends. From germline, CDR1 is SNHLY and CDR2 FYNNEI. The CDR3 sequence is 13 residues long. This specimen belongs to a study of blood T cell repertoires in COVID-19. Study details: Spain, Italy and the United States supplied samples that represented acute and convalescent COVID-19.

In the original workflow: By means of reference gene primer amplification, nucleated cell counts were estimated. The table came from immunoSEQ multiplex PCR; TCRdb's copy has only in-frame clones and leaves some out. Clone size and V and J calls were adopted from that table, with D and trimming inferred from the DNA. The data show under 500,000 clones, around 90% seen once. This TCR came from a woman aged 18-35 years with acute COVID-19. V and J are TRBV2 and TRBJ1-1; D possibly corresponds to TRBD1 (6 bases). Sequencing input: PBMCs or T cells enriched from blood (not recorded which). The CDR3, as DNA: TGTGCCAGCAGTGAGGAGGGGGGGACTGAAGCTTTCTTT. This gives the protein CASSEEGGTEAFF.